One TCR beta chain is described in this entry. This specimen comes from a study of cytomegalovirus exposure and HLA in healthy donors. 13 Jbeta primers and 60 Vbeta primers were used for the PCR. Assay: immunoSEQ multiplex PCR; the TCRdb copy retains only in-frame clones and omits some. Of around 200,000 clones in the sample, over 60% are singletons; the top ten hold around 2%. Germline CDR1 SGHNT, CDR2 YYREEE (reference sequence). The CDR3 totals 14 residues. Trimming took 4 bases from V and 6 from J, leaving 13 bases between them. Unrecorded immune exposure was likely among donors, who were nominally healthy when sampled.

The chain links TRBV5-4 to TRBJ2-2; maybe TRBD2 (6 bases). The TCR sequence derives from a man between 18 and 29 years old in good health and CMV-seronegative. The sequencing sample was made of PBMCs. CDR3 sequence reads: CASSGSREAGELFF. The CDR3 coding sequence is TGTGCCAGCAGCGGATCTAGGGAGGCCGGGGAGCTGTTTTTT.